Listed below are T cell receptor beta chains from one sample, sequenced in a study of cytomegalovirus exposure and HLA in healthy donors. Using immunoSEQ multiplex PCR, the repertoire was profiled, and TCRdb retains in-frame clones only, with some absent. Among 150,000 to 200,000 clones listed, around 79% were seen once. Sequencing input: PBMCs. These receptor sequences come from a woman aged 45 to 65 in good health and CMV-seropositive. Both conserved end residues are part of each CDR3. The D gene is left open where the match is weak. Some rows mark clone size as missing; the rest say once, few, many or name a class of expanded clone.

J | V | D | size | CDR3 | DNA
TRBJ1-1 | TRBV6-4 | NA | NA | CASSDGQGTEAFF | TGTGCCAGCAGTGACGGCCAGGGCACTGAAGCTTTCTTT
TRBJ1-1 | TRBV6-5 | NA | NA | CASYPGGVRAAEAFF | TGTGCCAGCTACCCGGGTGGGGTCAGGGCCGCTGAAGCTTTCTTT
TRBJ2-1 | TRBV30 | NA | NA | CAWSAQARRSYNEQFF | TGTGCCTGGAGTGCTCAAGCGAGGAGATCCTACAATGAGCAGTTCTTC
TRBJ1-6 | TRBV28 | TRBD1 | once | CASSDQGAYNSPLHF | TGTGCCAGCAGCGATCAGGGGGCCTATAATTCACCCCTCCACTTT
TRBJ1-3 | TRBV5-6 | TRBD1 | NA | CASSSSGGWGNTIYF | TGTGCCAGCAGCTCATCAGGGGGCTGGGGAAACACCATATATTTT
TRBJ2-3 | TRBV10-3 | NA | NA | CAITVGRGTDTQYF | TGTGCCATCACGGTCGGCAGGGGCACAGATACGCAGTATTTT
TRBJ2-3 | TRBV15 | NA | few | CATSRTSSTQRTDTQYF | TGTGCCACCAGCAGAACGTCGAGCACGCAACGCACAGATACGCAGTATTTT
TRBJ1-2 | TRBV5-1 | NA | few | CASSLDPGLSYGYTF | TGCGCCAGCAGCCTGGACCCGGGACTCAGCTATGGCTACACCTTC
TRBJ1-1 | TRBV5-4 | TRBD1 | NA | CASSSRQGMNTEAFF | TGTGCCAGCAGCTCCCGACAGGGGATGAACACTGAAGCTTTCTTT
TRBJ1-5 | TRBV4-1 | NA | once | CASSLQENQPQHF | TGCGCCAGCAGTTTACAGGAGAATCAGCCCCAGCATTTT
TRBJ1-5 | TRBV5-6 | NA | NA | CASSWEQGQPQHF | TGTGCCAGCAGCTGGGAACAGGGTCAGCCCCAGCATTTT
TRBJ1-4 | TRBV28 | NA | NA | CASSYKARLNEKLFF | TGTGCCAGCAGTTATAAAGCCAGGCTGAATGAAAAACTGTTTTTT
TRBJ2-7 | TRBV6-1 | TRBD1 | once | CASARDRDSYEQYF | TGTGCCAGCGCCCGGGACAGGGATTCCTACGAGCAGTACTTC
TRBJ2-7 | TRBV4-1 | NA | NA | CASSQDLTGPISYEQYF | TGCGCCAGCAGCCAAGACTTAACAGGGCCAATCTCCTACGAGCAGTACTTC
TRBJ2-7 | TRBV28 | TRBD2 | NA | CASSLTGTSGFYEQYF | TGTGCCAGCAGTTTGACCGGGACTAGCGGTTTCTACGAGCAGTACTTC
TRBJ1-5 | TRBV27 | NA | NA | CASRTGGYSNQPQHF | TGTGCCAGCAGGACGGGAGGGTATAGCAATCAGCCCCAGCATTTT
TRBJ1-1 | TRBV4-1 | TRBD1 | few | CASSRSPGTGARLRHEAFF | TGCGCCAGCAGCCGATCCCCCGGGACAGGGGCGAGACTGCGACATGAAGCTTTCTTT
TRBJ1-5 | TRBV5-4 | TRBD1 | NA | CASSEGTGDQPQHF | TGTGCCAGCAGCGAGGGGACAGGGGATCAGCCCCAGCATTTT
TRBJ2-1 | TRBV9 | TRBD2 | NA | CASSVDGAGGSLNEQFF | TGTGCCAGCAGCGTAGACGGGGCGGGAGGGTCCCTCAATGAGCAGTTCTTC
TRBJ1-4 | TRBV7-2 | TRBD1 | NA | CASSYDSTGAGEKLFF | TGTGCCAGCAGCTACGACTCGACAGGGGCAGGCGAAAAACTGTTTTTT
TRBJ1-3 | TRBV4-3 | NA | NA | CASSISYAGSGNTIYF | TGCGCCAGCAGCATATCCTATGCGGGGTCCGGAAACACCATATATTTT
TRBJ2-1 | TRBV2 | NA | NA | CASSDLRADYWFF | TGTGCCAGCAGTGATTTAAGAGCAGACTACTGGTTCTTC
TRBJ2-3 | TRBV28 | NA | few | CASSLGGTFADTQYF | TGTGCCAGCAGTTTAGGTGGGACATTCGCTGATACGCAGTATTTT
TRBJ2-3 | TRBV9 | TRBD2 | NA | CASSTPGGWRGGDTQYF | TGTGCCAGCAGCACCCCCGGGGGTTGGCGGGGGGGAGATACGCAGTATTTT
TRBJ2-7 | TRBV7-9 | TRBD1 | NA | CASSSPTGEPYEQYF | TGTGCCAGCAGCTCACCGACAGGGGAGCCCTACGAGCAGTACTTC
TRBJ1-1 | TRBV4-3 | TRBD1 | NA | CASSRQGASEAFF | TGCGCCAGCAGCCGACAGGGGGCTTCCGAAGCTTTCTTT
TRBJ2-3 | TRBV30 | TRBD2 | NA | CAWSGGGRADTQYF | TGTGCCTGGAGCGGGGGGGGGAGAGCAGATACGCAGTATTTT
TRBJ1-2 | TRBV18 | NA | NA | CASSPTVVRGISYTF | TGTGCCAGCTCACCCACTGTCGTTAGGGGGATAAGCTACACCTTC
TRBJ2-1 | TRBV7-7 | NA | NA | CASSLALRGEQFF | TGTGCTAGCAGCTTAGCCTTGAGAGGTGAGCAGTTCTTC
TRBJ2-1 | TRBV30 | NA | NA | CAWVPSGDEQFF | TGTGCCTGGGTTCCCTCGGGGGATGAGCAGTTCTTC
TRBJ1-1 | TRBV7-3 | TRBD1 | NA | CASSLTGFTEAFF | TGTGCCAGCAGCTTGACAGGGTTCACTGAAGCTTTCTTT
TRBJ1-2 | TRBV28 | TRBD1 | NA | CASSFLDRGRYGYTF | TGTGCCAGCAGTTTCCTTGACAGGGGTCGGTATGGCTACACCTTC
TRBJ2-6 | TRBV5-1 | NA | NA | CASSPLVSGANVLTF | TGCGCCAGCAGCCCCCTAGTATCTGGGGCCAACGTCCTGACTTTC
TRBJ1-1 | TRBV23-1 | TRBD1 | few | CASSQSREVRRSKRGRGNTEAFF | TGCGCCAGCAGTCAATCCCGAGAAGTTAGACGAAGTAAAAGGGGGCGTGGGAACACTGAAGCTTTCTTT
TRBJ2-1 | TRBV4-1 | TRBD1 | once | CASSPGGLYNEQFF | TGCGCCAGCAGCCCAGGGGGCCTTTACAATGAGCAGTTCTTC
TRBJ2-1 | TRBV4-2 | TRBD2 | NA | CASSQRGGLAGGNNEQFF | TGTGCCAGCAGCCAAAGGGGGGGACTAGCGGGCGGGAACAATGAGCAGTTCTTC
TRBJ2-5 | TRBV21-1 | NA | NA | CASSSDRETQYF | TGTGCCAGCAGCAGCGACAGAGAGACCCAGTACTTC
TRBJ2-3 | TRBV19 | TRBD2 | once | CASSIAGGLSTDTQYF | TGTGCCAGTAGTATAGCGGGAGGCTTAAGCACAGATACGCAGTATTTT
TRBJ2-2 | TRBV10-3 | TRBD2 | NA | CAISNIGGGPGGELFF | TGTGCCATCAGTAATATCGGGGGAGGGCCTGGCGGGGAGCTGTTTTTT
TRBJ1-2 | TRBV6-5 | TRBD1 | NA | CASSYRDRGHIGYTF | TGTGCCAGCAGTTACCGGGACAGGGGGCATATTGGCTACACCTTC
TRBJ2-7 | TRBV10-3 | TRBD2 | few | CAISERGRGGPTYEQYF | TGTGCCATCAGTGAGCGCGGGCGGGGGGGCCCCACCTACGAGCAGTACTTC
TRBJ2-7 | TRBV28 | NA | NA | CASSFRGNYEQYF | TGTGCCAGCAGTTTTAGGGGGAACTACGAGCAGTACTTC
TRBJ2-1 | TRBV5-6 | NA | NA | CASSRTGRSSYNEQFF | TGTGCCAGCAGCCGGACTGGTAGAAGCTCCTACAATGAGCAGTTCTTC
TRBJ1-1 | TRBV11-2 | NA | NA | CASSLTRNTEAFF | TGTGCCAGCAGCCTTACAAGGAACACTGAAGCTTTCTTT
TRBJ2-7 | TRBV7-9 | NA | NA | CASSLLHGTNSYEQYF | TGTGCCAGCAGCTTATTGCACGGAACTAACTCCTACGAGCAGTACTTC
TRBJ1-2 | TRBV7-3 | TRBD1 | NA | CASSPQNSGTGHGYTF | TGTGCCAGCAGCCCCCAGAATTCCGGGACAGGGCATGGCTACACCTTC
TRBJ2-1 | TRBV5-1 | TRBD1 | NA | CASSPSPGTGPSYNEQFF | TGCGCCAGCAGCCCAAGTCCCGGGACAGGGCCGTCCTACAATGAGCAGTTCTTC
TRBJ2-7 | TRBV5-1 | TRBD1 | NA | CASSLMPQGNNEQYF | TGCGCCAGCAGCTTGATGCCACAGGGGAACAACGAGCAGTACTTC
TRBJ1-2 | TRBV19 | TRBD1 | once | CASSIVGQGNGYTF | TGTGCCAGTAGTATAGTGGGACAGGGAAATGGCTACACCTTC
TRBJ2-3 | TRBV29-1 | TRBD1 | NA | CSVIPDRASPDTQYF | TGCAGCGTGATTCCGGACAGGGCAAGCCCAGATACGCAGTATTTT
TRBJ1-6 | TRBV19 | NA | NA | CASSPEVNNSPLHF | TGTGCCAGTAGCCCCGAGGTTAATAATTCACCCCTCCACTTT
TRBJ2-1 | TRBV9 | TRBD2 | NA | CASSAGGRSSYNEQFF | TGTGCCAGCAGCGCTGGCGGGAGGAGCTCCTACAATGAGCAGTTCTTC
TRBJ2-1 | TRBV6-1 | TRBD2 | NA | CASSVRRGRVAGYNEQFF | TGTGCCAGCAGTGTAAGGCGGGGTCGGGTAGCGGGATACAATGAGCAGTTCTTC
TRBJ2-2 | TRBV29-1 | NA | NA | CSVDRTGGTGELFF | TGCAGCGTTGATAGAACAGGCGGCACCGGGGAGCTGTTTTTT
TRBJ2-3 | TRBV11-2 | NA | NA | CASSQDFVDTQYF | TGTGCCAGCAGCCAAGACTTTGTGGATACGCAGTATTTT